The rows below give T cell receptor beta chains drawn from one sample of a study of Ad26.COV2.S vaccination and SARS-CoV-2 variants. Here immunoSEQ multiplex PCR was the method, and the copy in TCRdb shows in-frame clones only, minus some. The data hold about 350,000 clones, with roughly nine tenths observed a single time. Sequencing was performed on peripheral blood, taken after recovery from COVID-19. All receptors derive from a human donor who had recovered from COVID-19. Each CDR3 is given with its conserved first and last residue. A D gene is named only where the DNA matches it firmly. Size values are once, few and many counts, or a class for expanded clones, and some rows have none.

CDR3nt	CDR3aa	j_gene	v_gene	abundance	d_gene
TGTGCCAGCAGTTACTCGCGGCAGGGAGGGCAGCCCCAGCATTTT	CASSYSRQGGQPQHF	TRBJ1-5	TRBV6-5	NA	NA
TGTGCCAGCAGCGTAGGCGGTAGCACAGATACGCAGTATTTT	CASSVGGSTDTQYF	TRBJ2-3	TRBV9	few	NA
TGTGCCAGCAGTGTAGTGAATAGGGGAACTGGAAACACCATATATTTT	CASSVVNRGTGNTIYF	TRBJ1-3	TRBV2	NA	NA
TGTGCCAGCAGCTTGGACTACGACAGGGACACTGAAGCTTTCTTT	CASSLDYDRDTEAFF	TRBJ1-1	TRBV5-4	NA	TRBD1
TGTGCCAGTAGCCTCACGAGAACCGACACTGAAGCTTTCTTT	CASSLTRTDTEAFF	TRBJ1-1	TRBV19	NA	NA
TGTGCCAGCAGCTCGGACCTAGAAGGCACAGATACGCAGTATTTT	CASSSDLEGTDTQYF	TRBJ2-3	TRBV13	NA	NA
TGTGCCAGCAGCTTGCTTTTCACGGAAGTAACGAACACTGAAGCTTTCTTT	CASSLLFTEVTNTEAFF	TRBJ1-1	TRBV7-2	NA	NA
TGCAGCGTTGCACAGGCCCAGGCGCAGCCCCAGCATTTT	CSVAQAQAQPQHF	TRBJ1-5	TRBV29-1	few	NA
TGTGCCAGCCTAGGACAGCATAATGAAAAACTGTTTTTT	CASLGQHNEKLFF	TRBJ1-4	TRBV6-1	NA	NA
TGTGCCAGCAGGACAGGTTCGTACGAGCAGTACTTC	CASRTGSYEQYF	TRBJ2-7	TRBV2	NA	NA
TGTGCCAGCAGCCAAGATTGGGTCGCTGAAGCTTTCTTT	CASSQDWVAEAFF	TRBJ1-1	TRBV3-1/TRBV3-2	NA	NA
TGCGCCAGCAGCTTCGGCAGGGTCTCCTACGAGCAGTACTTC	CASSFGRVSYEQYF	TRBJ2-7	TRBV5-1	NA	NA
TGTGCCAGCAGCCAAGGGGAGCTACAGGGGGCGAATGGCTACACCTTC	CASSQGELQGANGYTF	TRBJ1-2	TRBV3-1/TRBV3-2	NA	TRBD1
TGTGCCAGTAGTGATCCGCGACAGGGACCCGCGGCTAATGAAAAACTGTTTTTT	CASSDPRQGPAANEKLFF	TRBJ1-4	TRBV19	NA	TRBD1
TGTGCCAGCAGCTTTTGGGGGGCAGAGACCCAGTACTTC	CASSFWGAETQYF	TRBJ2-5	TRBV7-8	NA	NA
TGCGCCAGCAGCGCGGGGACGGCCGAAAAACTGTTTTTT	CASSAGTAEKLFF	TRBJ1-4	TRBV5-1	NA	NA